The 16 T cell receptor beta chains below all came from one sample that was sequenced in a study. TCRdb processed the RT-PCR reads anew with MiXCR; each CDR3 protein has one entry. The table includes fewer than 700 distinct CDR3 sequences, roughly two fifths detected once. Sequenced material: memory CD4+ T cells from salivary gland. The source is a female donor with primary Sjogren's syndrome.

By its share, this clonotype is large. This chain uses TRBV24-1 with TRBJ2-3, with 10 bases aligning to TRBD1. This CDR3 contains 14 residues. CDR1 and CDR2 from the germline V gene are KGHDR and SFDVKD. The junction had 5 bases not matched to a gene; V was cut back by 7 bases and J by 5 bases. CDR3 protein: CATRGTGEIDTQYF. The CDR3 DNA is TGTGCCACCAGGGGGACAGGGGAGATAGATACGCAGTATTTT.

This chain joins TRBV6-1 and TRBJ1-1; TRBD1 matches 8 bases. The CDR3 length is 13 residues. Germline V gene lookup returns CDR1 MNHNS and CDR2 SASEGT. V dropped 8 bases and J dropped 0; count of bases not matched to a gene: 2. CDR3 nucleotide sequence: TGTGCCAGCCGACAGGGGCTGAACACTGAAGCTTTCTTT. Its translation is CASRQGLNTEAFF.

This clonotype is categorized as large (0.1 to 1%). CDR3 nucleotides: TGTGCCAGCAGTTATAATTTTGGAAACACCATATATTTT. It is translated as CASSYNFGNTIYF. The chain recombines TRBV6-5 with TRBJ1-3; D uncertain. The CDR3 totals 13 residues. Germline CDR1 and CDR2: MNHEY and SVGAGI. Trimming pared 3 bases from V and 3 bases from J, leaving 6 bases between.

By share of the sample, this clonotype is large (0.1 to 1%). This sequence joins TRBV20-1 and TRBJ1-5; maybe TRBD1 (6 bases). CDR1 and CDR2 from the germline V gene are DFQATT and SNEGSKA (reference sequence). This CDR3 has 15 residues. Trimming cost V 5 bases and J 2 bases, with 16 bases left between them. CDR3 in amino acids: CSAPGGRGGNQPQHF. CDR3 DNA: TGCAGTGCTCCCGGGGGAAGGGGGGGCAATCAGCCCCAGCATTTT.

This clonotype ranks as large (0.1 to 1%). The J gene is TRBJ2-7, the V gene TRBV20-1, with 12 bases fitting TRBD2. The V and J ends lost 6 bases and 2 bases, in that order; junction bases with no gene match: 5. The CDR3 length is 14 residues. CDR1 and CDR2 from the germline V gene are DFQATT and SNEGSKA (reference sequence). The CDR3 sequence: CSAPWTSGAYEQYF. The CDR3, as DNA: TGCAGTGCGCCCTGGACTAGCGGGGCCTACGAGCAGTACTTC.

In this sample, this clonotype turned up once. The chain has TRBV7-2 and TRBJ2-1; D gene ambiguous. The length of the CDR3 is 16 residues. Trimming removed 5 bases from V and 1 base from J, with 15 bases in between. The V gene's germline CDR1 is SGHTA and CDR2 FQGNSA. The CDR3 DNA sequence: TGTGCCAGCAGCCCCAACCGGTGGGGTTCCTACAATGAGCAGTTCTTC. Translated: CASSPNRWGSYNEQFF. Full variable domain (remainder filled in from reference TRBV7-2 and TRBJ2-1): GAGVSQSPSNKVTEKGKDVELRCDPISGHTALYWYRQSLGQGLEFLIYFQGNSAPDKSGLPSDRFSAERTGGSVSTLTIQRTQQEDSAVYLCASSPNRWGSYNEQFFGPGTRLTVL.

This clonotype is deemed large. The chain employs TRBV6-5 and TRBJ2-2; 7 bases map to TRBD1. CDR3 length equals 14 residues. Germline-derived CDR1 and CDR2 are MNHEY and SVGAGI. V was clipped by 3 bases and J by 6 bases; unmatched bases: 4. For the CDR3, the DNA is TGTGCCAGCAGTTATCACAGGGGCGCCGGGGAGCTGTTTTTT. Translated: CASSYHRGAGELFF.

The chain uses TRBV7-2 and TRBJ2-5, with 7 bases that match TRBD2. J was trimmed by 3 bases and V by 8 bases; bases with no gene match: 9. This CDR3 is 14 amino acids long. Per the germline V gene, CDR1 is SGHTA and CDR2 is FQGNSA. The CDR3 loop is CASGLLGGEETQYF. CDR3 in DNA: TGTGCCAGCGGGCTCCTGGGGGGGGAAGAGACCCAGTACTTC. The full variable domain, completed using reference TRBV7-2 and TRBJ2-5, is GAGVSQSPSNKVTEKGKDVELRCDPISGHTALYWYRQSLGQGLEFLIYFQGNSAPDKSGLPSDRFSAERTGGSVSTLTIQRTQQEDSAVYLCASGLLGGEETQYFGPGTRLLVL.

This clonotype is large within its sample. CDR3 protein: CSARSRTGWFYGYTF. The CDR3 bases are TGCAGTGCTAGGTCCAGGACAGGGTGGTTCTATGGCTACACCTTC. The chain uses TRBV20-1 and TRBJ1-2, with 8 positions matching TRBD1. The CDR3 spans 15 residues. The germline gives CDR1 DFQATT, CDR2 SNEGSKA (reference sequence). With V trimmed by 3 bases and J by 4 bases, 10 bases remained unmatched.

Relative to its sample, this clonotype is large. The chain is built from TRBV6-1 and TRBJ1-5; tentative D call: TRBD1 (5 bases). Trimming removed 3 bases from V and 5 bases from J, with 26 bases in between. CDR3 size: 19 residues. Germline V gene lookup returns CDR1 MNHNS and CDR2 SASEGT. The CDR3 nucleotides read TGTGCCAGCAGTGAGGGGAGCGCATCGGGACTCCTGGGGGATCAGCCCCAGCATTTT. It yields the protein CASSEGSASGLLGDQPQHF.

This clonotype is termed medium-sized. V usage is TRBV30 and J usage is TRBJ1-6, with D unclear. The ends were cut back, 4 bases at V and 9 bases at J, with 19 bases in the middle. The germline gives CDR1 GTSNPN, CDR2 SVGIG (reference sequence). CDR3 length: 15 residues. Here the CDR3 reads CAWIPGFSGGSPLHF. The CDR3 DNA follows: TGTGCCTGGATTCCGGGGTTCAGTGGAGGTTCACCCCTCCACTTT.

As for this clonotype: Being one base from a much bigger clone, this may be a read error. The chain has TRBV28 and TRBJ1-2; 7 bases match TRBD1. The CDR3 runs to 14 residues. From germline, CDR1 is MDHEN and CDR2 SYDVKM. V lost 8 bases and J lost 4; bases outside the gene matches: 10. Here the CDR3 reads CASGQVGQFYGYTF. CDR3 DNA: TGTGCCAGCGGACAAGTGGGACAGTTCTATGGCTACACCTTC.

By share, this clonotype ranks as large. This chain links TRBV5-4 with TRBJ2-5, with 8 bases fitting TRBD2. V lost 5 bases to trimming and J lost 4 bases; unmatched junction nucleotides: 4. CDR1 and CDR2 (germline): SGHNT, YYREEE (reference sequence). This CDR3 comprises 13 residues. CDR3 sequence: CASRTAGGETQYF. The CDR3 region has the DNA TGTGCCAGCAGGACCGCGGGGGGAGAGACCCAGTACTTC.

The rearrangement uses TRBV7-3 and TRBJ2-3; TRBD2 agrees at 10 bases. V trimming: 2 bases; J trimming: 2 bases; junction bases outside the gene matches: 4. The germline CDR1 and CDR2 sequences are SGHTA and FQGTGA. CDR3 length equals 16 residues. CDR3 sequence (DNA): TGTGCCAGCAGCTTAGGGACTAGCGAAATCACAGATACGCAGTATTTT. This translates into CASSLGTSEITDTQYF.

Remarks on this clonotype: The CDR3 carries no conserved terminal phenylalanine or tryptophan, so it likely arises from a read error. The J gene is TRBJ1-3, the V gene TRBV3-1; no clear D gene. Germline CDR1 is LGHDT and CDR2 is YNNKEL (reference sequence). Trimming took 1 base from V and 0 from J, leaving 7 bases between them. The CDR3 extends over 15 amino acids. The CDR3 sequence: CASSQGTRSGNTIYS. As DNA, the CDR3 is TGTGCCAGCAGCCAAGGTACTCGCTCTGGAAACACCATATATTCT.

This clonotype is large in the sample. The chain has TRBV12-3 or TRBV12-4 and TRBJ2-1; no clear D gene. This CDR3 contains 15 residues. The V end was cut by 4 bases, the J end by 1 base, with 11 bases between. The CDR3 protein is CASSSQTVSYNEQFF. The CDR3 bases are TGTGCCAGCAGTTCACAGACGGTTTCCTACAATGAGCAGTTCTTC.